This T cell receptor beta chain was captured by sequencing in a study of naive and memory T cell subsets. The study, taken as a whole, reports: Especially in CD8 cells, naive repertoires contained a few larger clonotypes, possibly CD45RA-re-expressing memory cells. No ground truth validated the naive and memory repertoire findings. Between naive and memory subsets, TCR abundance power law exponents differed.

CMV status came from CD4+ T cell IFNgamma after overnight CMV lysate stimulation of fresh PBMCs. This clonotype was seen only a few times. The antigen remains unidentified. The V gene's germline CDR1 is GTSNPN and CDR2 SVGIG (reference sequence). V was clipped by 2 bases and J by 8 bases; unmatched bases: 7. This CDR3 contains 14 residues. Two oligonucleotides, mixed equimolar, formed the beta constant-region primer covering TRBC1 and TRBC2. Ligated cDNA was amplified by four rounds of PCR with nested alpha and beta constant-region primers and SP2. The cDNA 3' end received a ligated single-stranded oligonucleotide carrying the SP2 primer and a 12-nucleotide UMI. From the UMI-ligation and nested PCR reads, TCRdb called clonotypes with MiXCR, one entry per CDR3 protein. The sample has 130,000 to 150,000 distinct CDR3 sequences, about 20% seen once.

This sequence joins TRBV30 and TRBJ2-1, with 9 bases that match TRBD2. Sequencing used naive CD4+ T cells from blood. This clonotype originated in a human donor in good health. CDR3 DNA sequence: TGTGCCTGGAGTCGTAGCGGGAGCGACTATGAGCAGTTCTTC. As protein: CAWSRSGSDYEQFF.